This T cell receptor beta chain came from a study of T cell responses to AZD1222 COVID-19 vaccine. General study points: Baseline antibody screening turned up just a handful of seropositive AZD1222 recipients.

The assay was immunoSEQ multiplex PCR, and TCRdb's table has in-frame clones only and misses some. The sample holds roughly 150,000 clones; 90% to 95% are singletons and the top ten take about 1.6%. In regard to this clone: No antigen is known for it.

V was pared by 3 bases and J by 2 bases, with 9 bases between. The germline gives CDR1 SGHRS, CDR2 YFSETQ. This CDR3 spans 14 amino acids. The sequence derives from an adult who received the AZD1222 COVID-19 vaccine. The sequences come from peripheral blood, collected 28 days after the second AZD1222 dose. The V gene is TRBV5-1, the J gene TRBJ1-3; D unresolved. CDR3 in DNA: TGCGCCAGCAGCTCACCGGGGACTGGAAACACCATATATTTT. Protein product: CASSSPGTGNTIYF.